This TCR beta chain was found in a study of blood T cell repertoires in COVID-19. Study-wide background: COVID-19 samples from acute and convalescent phases originated in the United States, Italy and Spain. Sample material is recorded as cDNA or gDNA derived from T cells, B-cell-depleted T cells, or PBMCs.

The CDR3 consists of 15 residues. Germline CDR1 is ENHRY and CDR2 is SYGVKD. The V segment lost 11 bases and the J segment 2 bases; nucleotides outside the gene matches: 13. Here immunoSEQ multiplex PCR was the method, and the copy in TCRdb shows in-frame clones only, minus some. The table records a few hundred thousand clones, around 86% of them present only once. This receptor was taken from a woman in her 70s with active or convalescent COVID-19. This chain links TRBV10-3 with TRBJ2-3, with 7 nucleotides matching TRBD2. Source material: peripheral blood. CDR3 sequence (DNA): TGTGCCGCGGGTCGAGGCGGGGGAGACACAGATACGCAGTATTTT. This sequence encodes CAAGRGGGDTDTQYF.